Listed below are T cell receptor beta chains from one sample, sequenced in a study of Graves' ophthalmopathy and Graves' hyperthyroidism. TCRdb re-called the multiplex PCR reads with MiXCR, one entry per CDR3 protein. The table includes 220,000 or so distinct CDR3 sequences, 20% to 25% detected once. Sequencing used peripheral blood. The receptor set was obtained from a woman aged 50 to 60 with Graves' ophthalmopathy. Both conserved end residues are part of each CDR3. A D gene is named only where the DNA matches it firmly. The listing skips clone size in some rows; elsewhere it reads once, few, many or a size class.

clone_size j_call v_call d_call cdr3_nt cdr3_aa
many TRBJ2-2 TRBV12-5 TRBD2 TGTGCTAGTGGTTTGGTGGGACTAGCGGGATGGGTCGGGGAGCTGTTTTTT CASGLVGLAGWVGELFF
many TRBJ1-2 TRBV28 NA TGTGCCAGCAGTTTATCCAGAAACTATGGCTACACCTTC CASSLSRNYGYTF
many TRBJ2-7 TRBV12-3/TRBV12-4 NA TGTGCCAGCAGTTTAAAGGGAGGACCCTACGAGCAGTACTTC CASSLKGGPYEQYF
NA TRBJ1-5 TRBV19 NA TGTGCCAGTAGTATAGATAAGGCAGGCTTTACGGATAGCAATCAGCCCCAGCATTTT CASSIDKAGFTDSNQPQHF
many TRBJ2-4 TRBV7-3 NA TGTGCCAGCAGCTTAACGCCAGGGGAAGGAGCCAAAAACATTCAGTACTTC CASSLTPGEGAKNIQYF
many TRBJ2-7 TRBV29-1 NA TGCACTTCGGGCAACTCAACCTACGAGCAGTACTTC CTSGNSTYEQYF
many TRBJ1-3 TRBV6-1 TRBD1 TGTGCCAGCAGACGACAGGGCCCCAGCTCTGGAAACACCATATATTTT CASRRQGPSSGNTIYF
NA TRBJ1-1 TRBV20-1 NA TGCAGTGCTAGCAAGGACAGAAGAATGAACACTGAAGCTTTCTTT CSASKDRRMNTEAFF
many TRBJ2-5 TRBV20-1 NA TGCAGTGCTAGAGAAGGAGGGGGTATGGGAGAGACCCAGTACTTC CSAREGGGMGETQYF
many TRBJ1-5 TRBV7-2 NA TGTGCCAGCAGCTTATTAGCAGGGAATCAGCCCCAGCATTTT CASSLLAGNQPQHF
many TRBJ1-2 TRBV11-2 NA TGTGCCAGCAGCTTGGCCGGCACCTATGGCTACACCTTC CASSLAGTYGYTF
many TRBJ1-2 TRBV5-1 NA TGCGCCAGCAGCCAAGCCACCGGGACGCCGCCAGGGTATGGCTACACCTTC CASSQATGTPPGYGYTF
NA TRBJ2-7 TRBV2 NA TGTGCCAGCACCAAGGACAGCCCGGCCCGAGGGCAGTACTTC CASTKDSPARGQYF
many TRBJ2-7 TRBV2 TRBD2 TGTGCCAGCAGTGGTCGGGGGGCTAGCGGGAACTCCTACGAGCAGTACTTC CASSGRGASGNSYEQYF
many TRBJ2-5 TRBV9 TRBD2 TGTACCTTGCGAACTAGCGGGTGGCGAGGACGAGAGACCCAGTACTTC CTLRTSGWRGRETQYF
many TRBJ2-5 TRBV4-1 TRBD2 TGCGCCAGCAGCCAAGGACCGCTAGCGGGAGGGTTGGGGACCCAGTACTTC CASSQGPLAGGLGTQYF
many TRBJ2-5 TRBV6-1 NA TGTGCCAGCAAGCTTGGACCGTCCCAAGAGACCCAGTACTTC CASKLGPSQETQYF
NA TRBJ2-5 TRBV27 NA TGTGCCAGCACCTACCACACAGGTCGGATGGACCAAGAGACCCAGTACTTC CASTYHTGRMDQETQYF
many TRBJ2-5 TRBV2 TRBD1 TGTGCCAGCAGTTATTCTGACAGGGCAGAGACCCAGTACTTC CASSYSDRAETQYF
NA TRBJ1-2 TRBV5-1 NA TGCGCCAGCAGCGCGCGCAGGGAGGACTATGGCTACACCTTC CASSARREDYGYTF
once TRBJ2-7 TRBV20-1 NA TGCAGTGCTAGGACTGAAGGCTACGAGCAGTACTTC CSARTEGYEQYF
few TRBJ2-7 TRBV11-2 NA TGTGCCAGCACCCGCAGGGGCGGGAGTAACCACGAGCAGTACTTC CASTRRGGSNHEQYF
NA TRBJ1-1 TRBV5-4 NA TGTGCCAGCATCGATGGGGCTGAAGCTTTCTTT CASIDGAEAFF
many TRBJ2-5 TRBV6-1 NA TGTGCCAGCAGCCGGACCCGGGAGACCCAGTACTTC CASSRTRETQYF
NA TRBJ1-3 TRBV3-1 TRBD1 TGTGCCAGCAGCCAAAAAAGGACAGGGTCTGGAAACACCATATATTTT CASSQKRTGSGNTIYF
NA TRBJ2-7 TRBV10-3 TRBD2 TGTGCCATCAGCCCGGGACTAGTTAACGAGCAGTACTTC CAISPGLVNEQYF
many TRBJ2-6 TRBV6-2/TRBV6-3 NA TGTGCCAGCAGTTTCTCAGCGAGCGGGGCCAACGTCCTGACTTTC CASSFSASGANVLTF
NA TRBJ2-7 TRBV6-1 NA TGTGCCAGCAGTGAACGCGGAGTACTTAGGGAGCAGTACTTC CASSERGVLREQYF
NA TRBJ2-2 TRBV5-1 NA TGCGCCAGCAGCTTGGTAGGGGGAATGGACACCGGGGAGCTGTTTTTT CASSLVGGMDTGELFF
many TRBJ1-1 TRBV14 NA TGTGCCAGCAGCCAAGGGCCGGGACGTCATAAAGCTTTCTTT CASSQGPGRHKAFF